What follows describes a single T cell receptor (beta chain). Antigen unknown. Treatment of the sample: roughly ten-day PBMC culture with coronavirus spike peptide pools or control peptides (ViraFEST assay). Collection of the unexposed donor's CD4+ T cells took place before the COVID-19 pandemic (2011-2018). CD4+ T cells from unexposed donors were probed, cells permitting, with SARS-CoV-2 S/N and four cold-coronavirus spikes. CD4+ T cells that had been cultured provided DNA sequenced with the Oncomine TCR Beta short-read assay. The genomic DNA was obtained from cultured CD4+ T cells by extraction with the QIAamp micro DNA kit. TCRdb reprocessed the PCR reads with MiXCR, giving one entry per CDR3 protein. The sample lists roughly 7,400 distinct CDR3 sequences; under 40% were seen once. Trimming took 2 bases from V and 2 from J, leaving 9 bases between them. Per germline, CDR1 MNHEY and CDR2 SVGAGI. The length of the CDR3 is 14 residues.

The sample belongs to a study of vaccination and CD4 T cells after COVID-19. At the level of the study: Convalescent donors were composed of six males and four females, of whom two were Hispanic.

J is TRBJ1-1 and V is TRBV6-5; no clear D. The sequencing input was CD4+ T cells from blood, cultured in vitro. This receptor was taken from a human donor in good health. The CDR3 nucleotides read TGTGCCAGCAGTTACCGGACGGGAAACACTGAAGCTTTCTTT. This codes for CASSYRTGNTEAFF.